The 3 T cell receptor beta chains presented below share a single source sample, sequenced in a study of T cells in tuberculosis. The table came from immunoSEQ multiplex PCR; TCRdb's copy has only in-frame clones and leaves some out. In the table there are about 43,000 clones, roughly 94% of which are singletons. Input material: PBMCs. All receptors come from a donor aged 10-29 years with latent tuberculosis or without tuberculosis infection. Some clones in this sample may be carry-over from other donors' samples.

The CDR3 bases are TGTGCCAGCAGGCGGGACGGTAACTATGGCTACACCTTC. This encodes CASRRDGNYGYTF. This sequence joins TRBV28 and TRBJ1-2, with a tentative D call TRBD1 (5 bases). V was trimmed by 6 bases and J by 1 base, leaving 9 bases between them. The CDR3 runs 13 residues. Germline lookup yields CDR1 MDHEN and CDR2 SYDVKM.

This clone was observed once. This sequence joins TRBV4-1 and TRBJ1-1, with D possibly matching TRBD1 (5 bases). The CDR3 totals 15 residues. CDR1 MGHRA and CDR2 YSYEKL come from the germline V gene. V was shortened by 1 base and J by 7 bases, with 16 bases between the two germline ends. The CDR3 DNA reads as TGCGCCAGCAGCCAAGTAGTACCGGGGGAAGATGAAGCTTTCTTT. Residues: CASSQVVPGEDEAFF.

This chain joins TRBV9 and TRBJ2-3; a possible D gene is TRBD1 (5 bases). Germline CDR1 SGDLS, CDR2 YYNGEE. Trimming took 4 bases from V and 2 from J, leaving 14 bases between them. The CDR3 runs to 15 residues. CDR3 region: CASSSGPTDTDTQYF. The CDR3 DNA is TGTGCCAGCAGCTCCGGCCCGACAGACACAGATACGCAGTATTTT.